This entry describes one T cell receptor (beta chain). This clone has more than one count but fewer than ten. It has no known antigen specificity. Qualities for individual bases were not recorded, and no much larger clone is one base off. In total, around 600 healthy bone marrow donors made up the cohort. At the time of sampling, all cohort members were nominally healthy, though unrecorded immune exposures were likely present. The donor was CMV seronegative and was included in the group of about 400 seronegative cohort members. Each donor provided a peripheral blood sample, and peripheral blood mononuclear cells were used for TCR beta sequencing. Genomic DNA was extracted from the blood cell samples with the Qiagen DNeasy Blood Extraction Kit. The data originate from a study of cytomegalovirus exposure and HLA in healthy donors (dated by TCRdb to about 2017). Looking at the study overall: An earlier analysis of 587 of the donors reported roughly 300 Gb of sequence data and around 100 million unique TCR beta sequences obtained from about 200 million T cells. An early release covering approximately 600 HLA-typed donors comprised about 300 gigabases of sequencing data and tens of millions of unique TCR sequences. Of the roughly 410 genotyped donors, approximately 81% were placed in the genetic ancestry cluster associated with self-reported Caucasian donors. The aim of the study was to test whether cataloging public T cell receptors could identify signatures of past pathogen exposure. Using immunosequencing, the study profiled T cell repertoires from 550 to 750 subjects and related those repertoires to cytomegalovirus serostatus. A separate validation cohort of over 95 different subjects was used in addition to the approximately 670-subject first cohort. High-throughput TCR immunosequencing, statistical association of individual TCRs with disease status, and machine learning were combined to predict cytomegalovirus infection status. A later analysis re-examined previously published TCR beta repertoires from around 670 donors and added high-resolution HLA genotyping to investigate patterns of TCR occurrence. In the later analysis, no new phenotypic data were used to find candidate immune exposures; instead, reliance was placed on TCR beta sequences and their occurrence across donors. To decide whether each TCR beta V gene segment behaved as functional or pseudogenic, an earlier analysis of approximately 620 of the donors relied on high-throughput TCR beta sequencing. Donor age, sex, ethnicity and CMV serostatus were compiled together with the repertoire data. In a later genetic analysis, genome-wide SNP genotypes for about 55% of the roughly 670 donors were used, and that subset was treated as a discovery cohort. All discovery cohort repertoires had been generated using a single sequencing platform. HLA typing included class I and class II loci at four-digit resolution. Typing coverage varied by locus: about 620-630 donors for A, B, C, DRB1 and DQB1; more than 500 for DQA1; around 610 for DPA1; roughly 450 for DPB1. Roughly 5 DR-DQ haplotypes were handled as single units for association and clustering, since linkage in the cohort was strong. Across 300 to 500 genotyped donors of the cohort, an average of roughly 230,000 unique TCR beta nucleotide sequences per donor were sequenced, and around 20% of those sequences were non-productive.

Libraries were built with the immunoSEQ multiplex PCR assay. A mixture of 60 forward primers for TCR Vbeta segments and 13 reverse primers for TCR Jbeta segments was used in the multiplex PCR. Amplification of the CDR3 region of rearranged TCR beta genes was performed with a multiplex PCR assay on genomic DNA. The amplified TCR beta libraries were sequenced on the Illumina HiSeq System as 87-base-pair reads. Per the source publication's procedure: A later analysis tallied 75 million to 95 million unique TCR beta chains across the 666 repertoires, and about 10 million of those chains were shared by two or more donors. A nearest-neighbor algorithm error-corrected the raw reads and collapsed the reads into unique sequences, merging closely related sequences to remove PCR and sequencing errors. V, D and J gene segments were assigned by aligning CDR3 sequences to IMGT reference sequences. For a sequence to be retained, a match of at least six nucleotides to both a V gene segment and a J gene segment was required. Rearrangements were called productive when the CDR3 lacked stop codons and stayed in frame with V and J; all others were non-productive. Following IMGT convention, CDR3 was defined as the stretch from the second conserved V-encoded cysteine to the conserved J-encoded phenylalanine. In an earlier analysis of approximately 590 of the donors, sequences lacking an unambiguous match to a single V gene segment were excluded. In an earlier analysis of more than 500 of the donors, a V segment was called functional when productive rearrangements were above 56.7%, and segregating when the standard deviation between donors exceeded 5%. To diagnose cytomegalovirus status from the catalog of TCR beta chain sequences, a statistical classification framework was built. In a later analysis, V and J genes were assigned by comparing TCR nucleotide sequences against IMGT/GENE-DB human TR gene sequences. Using the TCRdist pipeline, a later analysis assigned CDR3 sequences along with most-parsimonious VDJ recombination scenarios. In a later analysis, each TCR beta chain was defined by its CDR3 amino acid sequence together with its V-gene family, and reads without a unique V-gene family were excluded. In a later analysis, 550 to 650 highly shared, low-generation-probability nucleotide sequences were removed to address suspected cross-contamination and a sequencing artifact. A later analysis calculated a clonal expansion index for each public chain from normalized within-repertoire ranks of inferred template counts. In a later analysis, generation probabilities were computed using a VDJ recombination model fitted to out-of-frame rearrangements, and the results were checked against IGoR. In a later analysis, hypergeometric tests were used to score TCR-TCR, TCR-HLA and TCR-CMV co-occurrence, with a repertoire-size bias correction applied to TCR pairs. In a later analysis, false discovery rates were estimated by permuting HLA or CMV assignments 20 times. In a later analysis, co-occurring TCRs were grouped using DBSCAN, and TCRdist sequence similarity was added for clustering within HLA-allele-positive subsets. Repertoires with fewer than 30,000 or more than 120,000 public chains, plus five repertoires with anomalous nucleotide sharing, were excluded from co-occurrence clustering. Imported from immuneACCESS, the table was reduced by TCRdb to in-frame sequences with V and J called. These copies leave out some clones; in studies compared against another copy, an unresolved V gene accounts for under half, and the cause of the remainder is not known. The V and J calls and the clone size are those of that table, but D and trimming were determined from the DNA. For this sample the table gives some 200,000 clones, of which around four fifths were detected only once. More than 1.5% of the sample is taken by the ten largest.

The V end loses 0 bases and the J end loses 6 bases, and a stretch of 14 bases separates them. Looking up the germline V gene yields CDR1 LGHNA and CDR2 YSLEER. Measured from the cysteine to the phenylalanine, the CDR3 is 15 residues long. Solely the CDR3 DNA is kept, with 45 bases framed from the first base. The research as a whole found: Compared with the approximately 700-donor mean, donors in an Asian-associated ancestry cluster had fewer N-insertions in productive TCRs, according to a later genetic analysis. A later analysis found that HLA-associated TCR beta chains were more clonally expanded and had lower generation probabilities than equally common non-associated chains. Because some donors lacked HLA typing at each locus, the association tests relied only on the typed subset. Some IMGT-functional V segments, including TRBV6-2 and TRBV6-3, could not be distinguished by the 87-base-pair reads and were therefore excluded. According to the authors, the approach could potentially be generalized to other disease states and immunological phenotypes. The earlier analysis of some 560 of the donors excluded some 15 rarely observed V segments, including chromosome 9 orphons, because counts were too low. A later analysis reported that several top co-occurrence clusters appeared linked to parvovirus B19, influenza, CMV and Epstein-Barr virus. CMV serostatus was the only immune exposure information available for the cohort. In an earlier analysis of more than 500 of the donors, most TCR beta V segments appeared in productive rearrangements about 90% or about 30% of the time, broadly matching IMGT annotations. The study gave a list of more than 150 TCR beta chains associated with cytomegalovirus. Across donors, most TCR sequences were observed very rarely, whereas some public TCRs were present in many individuals. An association between a missense DCLRE1C variant and V-gene and J-gene trimming of TCR beta chains was found in a later genetic analysis and replicated in an independent cohort. Specific HLA alleles were associated with over 15,000 TCR beta sequences at a false discovery rate of 0.05 in a later analysis. Correlated functional status among segregating V segments might reflect linkage disequilibrium, but an unknown experimental factor could not be ruled out. A group of highly shared sequence variants was considered likely to be a technical artifact of the sequencing pipeline. Roughly uniform sequencing depth across donors was assumed in presence/absence analyses, although this assumption may not hold. The classifier was reported to diagnose cytomegalovirus status with high specificity and sensitivity in both the original cohort and the validation cohort. According to a later analysis, TCR association rates differed among HLA loci, with DRB1 alleles showing the most associated TCRs and HLA-C alleles showing the fewest. When HLA alleles, especially DR and DQ, strongly co-occurred, attributing TCR associations to individual alleles was difficult. A few of the identified cytomegalovirus-associated TCR beta chains were confirmed in vitro to be specific for cytomegalovirus antigens. According to a later analysis, most CMV-associated TCR beta chains appeared to be HLA-restricted, and the HLA associations seemed to be driven largely by CMV exposure. A further reported finding was that TCR beta sequences accurately predicted the HLA-A and HLA-B alleles for most subjects in the first cohort. In this cohort, only TCR beta chains were sequenced, and detectable features were limited by the absence of alpha or paired-chain data.

This sequence originates from a man aged 45-65 years in good health and CMV-seronegative. Source material: PBMCs. The chain was built from TRBV4-3 and TRBJ1-2; D gene: possibly TRBD1, on 5 matching bases. The CDR3 protein: CASSQDNGGLHGYTF. The DNA sequence is given as TGCGCCAGCAGCCAAGACAACGGGGGGTTACATGGCTACACCTTC.